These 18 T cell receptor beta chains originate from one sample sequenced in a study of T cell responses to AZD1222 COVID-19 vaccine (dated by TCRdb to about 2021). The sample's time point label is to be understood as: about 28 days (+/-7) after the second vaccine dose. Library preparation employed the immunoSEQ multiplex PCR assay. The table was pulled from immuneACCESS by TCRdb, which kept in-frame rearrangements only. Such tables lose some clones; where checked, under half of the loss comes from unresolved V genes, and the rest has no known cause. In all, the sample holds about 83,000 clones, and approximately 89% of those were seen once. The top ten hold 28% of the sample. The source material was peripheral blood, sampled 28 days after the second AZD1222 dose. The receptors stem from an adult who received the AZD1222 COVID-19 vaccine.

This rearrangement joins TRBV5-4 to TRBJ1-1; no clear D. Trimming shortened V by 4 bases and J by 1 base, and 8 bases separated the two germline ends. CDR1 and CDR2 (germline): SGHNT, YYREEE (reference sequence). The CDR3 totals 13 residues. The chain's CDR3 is CASSPGPNTEAFF. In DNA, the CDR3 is TGTGCCAGCAGCCCTGGGCCGAACACTGAAGCTTTCTTT.

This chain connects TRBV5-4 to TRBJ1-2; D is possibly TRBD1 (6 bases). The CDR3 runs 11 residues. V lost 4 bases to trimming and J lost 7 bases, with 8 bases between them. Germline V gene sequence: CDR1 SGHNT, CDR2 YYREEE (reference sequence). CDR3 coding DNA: TGTGCCAGCAGCCTACAGGGTGGCTACACCTTC. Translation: CASSLQGGYTF.

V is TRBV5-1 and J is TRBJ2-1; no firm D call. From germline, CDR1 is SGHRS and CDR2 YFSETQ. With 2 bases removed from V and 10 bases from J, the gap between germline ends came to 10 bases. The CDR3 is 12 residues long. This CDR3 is CASSFRGQEQFF. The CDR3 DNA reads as TGCGCCAGCAGCTTCAGAGGTCAAGAGCAGTTCTTC.

CDR3 loop: CASSSIAGPSYNEQFF. The CDR3 DNA sequence: TGTGCCAGCAGTTCCATAGCGGGCCCCTCCTACAATGAGCAGTTCTTC. The chain has TRBV7-6 and TRBJ2-1; 7 bases agree with TRBD2. V lost 6 bases to trimming and J lost 0 bases; unmatched junction nucleotides: 8. This CDR3 has 16 residues. CDR1 and CDR2 from the germline V gene are SGHVS and FNYEAQ.

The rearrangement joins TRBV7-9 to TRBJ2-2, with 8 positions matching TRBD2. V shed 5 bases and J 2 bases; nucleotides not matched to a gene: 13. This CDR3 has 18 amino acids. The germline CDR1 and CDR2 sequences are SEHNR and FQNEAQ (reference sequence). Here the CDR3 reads CASSPYALAGFNTGELFF. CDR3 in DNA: TGTGCCAGCAGCCCATACGCTTTAGCGGGGTTCAACACCGGGGAGCTGTTTTTT.

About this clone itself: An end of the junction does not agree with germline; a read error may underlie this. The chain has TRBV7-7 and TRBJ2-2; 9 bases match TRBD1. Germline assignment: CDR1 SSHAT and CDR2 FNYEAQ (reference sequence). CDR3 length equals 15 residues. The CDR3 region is CASSFRDRDTGELFF. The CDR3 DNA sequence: TGTGCTAGCAGCTTCCGGGACAGGGACACCGGGGAGCTGTTTTTT.

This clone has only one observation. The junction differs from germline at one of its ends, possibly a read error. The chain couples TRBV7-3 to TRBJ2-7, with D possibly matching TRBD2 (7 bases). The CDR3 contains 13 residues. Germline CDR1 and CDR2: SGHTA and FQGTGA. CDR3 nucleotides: TGTGCCAGCAGCCCAGCCCCCTCCCGGGGGGCGGACTTC. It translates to CASSPAPSRGADF.

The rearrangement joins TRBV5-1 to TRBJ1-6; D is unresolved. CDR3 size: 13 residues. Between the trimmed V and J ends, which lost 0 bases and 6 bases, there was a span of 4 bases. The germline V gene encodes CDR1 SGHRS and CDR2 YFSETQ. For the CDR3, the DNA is TGCGCCAGCAGCTTGGACCTTAATTCACCCCTCCACTTT. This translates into CASSLDLNSPLHF.

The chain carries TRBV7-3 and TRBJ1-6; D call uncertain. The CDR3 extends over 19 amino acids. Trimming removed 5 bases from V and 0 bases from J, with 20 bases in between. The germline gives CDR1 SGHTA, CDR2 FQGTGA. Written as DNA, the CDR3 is TGTGCCAGCAGCCTTATCTCTACCGCCGGGAGCTCCTATAATTCACCCCTCCACTTT. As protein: CASSLISTAGSSYNSPLHF.

The CDR3, as DNA: TGTGCCAGCAGCTCGCGACAGGACGGAGATACGCAGTATTTT. Amino acid sequence: CASSSRQDGDTQYF. The chain carries TRBV5-4 and TRBJ2-3; D might be TRBD1 (6 bases). Germline V gene data show CDR1 as SGHNT and CDR2 as YYREEE (reference sequence). The CDR3 totals 14 residues. V lost 3 bases and J lost 5, with 13 bases in between.

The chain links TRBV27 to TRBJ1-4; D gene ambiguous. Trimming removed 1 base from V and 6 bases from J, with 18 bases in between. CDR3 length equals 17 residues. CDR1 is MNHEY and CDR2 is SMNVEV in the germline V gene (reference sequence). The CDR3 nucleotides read TGTGCCAGCAGTTTATTAGCAGGCCTAGGGAGCGATGAAAAACTGTTTTTT. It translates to CASSLLAGLGSDEKLFF.

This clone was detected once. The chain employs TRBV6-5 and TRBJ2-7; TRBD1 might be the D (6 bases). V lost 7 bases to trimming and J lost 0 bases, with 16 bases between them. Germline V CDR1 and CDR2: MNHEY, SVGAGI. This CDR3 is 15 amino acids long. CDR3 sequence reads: CASKVFRTVSYEQYF. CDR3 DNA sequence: TGTGCCAGCAAGGTTTTTAGGACAGTCTCCTACGAGCAGTACTTC.

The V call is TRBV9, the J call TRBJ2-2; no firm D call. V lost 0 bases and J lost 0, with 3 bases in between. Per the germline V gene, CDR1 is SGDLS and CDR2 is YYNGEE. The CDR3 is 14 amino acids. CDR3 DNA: TGTGCCAGCAGCGTAGCCCCGAACACCGGGGAGCTGTTTTTT. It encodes CASSVAPNTGELFF.

CDR3 residues: CASSQDLEWVIGDSPLHF. The DNA of the CDR3 is TGTGCCAGCAGCCAAGATCTTGAATGGGTCATCGGAGATTCACCCCTCCACTTT. The V call is TRBV14, the J call TRBJ1-6, with D unresolved. The CDR3 covers 18 residues. Germline V lookup: CDR1 SGHDN, CDR2 FVKESK. Trimming left V 0 bases short and J 8 bases short, with 20 bases between.

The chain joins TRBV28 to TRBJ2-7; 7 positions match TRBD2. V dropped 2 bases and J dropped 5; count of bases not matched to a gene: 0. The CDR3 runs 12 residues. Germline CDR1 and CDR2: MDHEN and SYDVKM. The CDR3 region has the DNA TGTGCCAGCAGTTTAGCGGGAGACGAGCAGTACTTC. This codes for CASSLAGDEQYF.

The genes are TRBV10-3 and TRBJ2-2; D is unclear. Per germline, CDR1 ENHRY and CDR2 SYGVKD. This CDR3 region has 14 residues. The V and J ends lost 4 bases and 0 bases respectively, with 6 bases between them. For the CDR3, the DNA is TGTGCCATCAGTGGGGTGCCGAACACCGGGGAGCTGTTTTTT. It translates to CAISGVPNTGELFF.

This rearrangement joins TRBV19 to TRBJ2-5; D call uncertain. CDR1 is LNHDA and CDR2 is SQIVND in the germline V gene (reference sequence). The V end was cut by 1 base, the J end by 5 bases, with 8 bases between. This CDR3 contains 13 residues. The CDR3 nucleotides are TGTGCCAGTAGTATAGGAAGGTGGGAGACCCAGTACTTC. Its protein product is CASSIGRWETQYF.

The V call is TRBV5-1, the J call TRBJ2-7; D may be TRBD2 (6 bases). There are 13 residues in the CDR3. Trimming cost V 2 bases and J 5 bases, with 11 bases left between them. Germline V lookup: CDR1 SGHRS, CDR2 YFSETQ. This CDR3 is CASSLGGEDEQYF. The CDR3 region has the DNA TGCGCCAGCAGCTTAGGCGGGGAGGACGAGCAGTACTTC.